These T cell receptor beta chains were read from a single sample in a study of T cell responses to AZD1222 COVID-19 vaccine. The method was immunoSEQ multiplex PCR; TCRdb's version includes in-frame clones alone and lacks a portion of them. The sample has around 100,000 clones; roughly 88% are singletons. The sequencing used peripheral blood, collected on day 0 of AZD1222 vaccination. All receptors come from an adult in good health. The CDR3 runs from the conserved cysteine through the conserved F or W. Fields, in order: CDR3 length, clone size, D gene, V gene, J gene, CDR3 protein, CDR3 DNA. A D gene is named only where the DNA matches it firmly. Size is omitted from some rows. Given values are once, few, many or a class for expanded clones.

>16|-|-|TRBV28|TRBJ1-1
CASSSLSTASNTEAFF
TGTGCCAGCAGTTCACTCTCGACAGCCTCGAACACTGAAGCTTTCTTT
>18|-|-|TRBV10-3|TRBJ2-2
CAISAPPGRGFKAGELFF
TGTGCCATCAGTGCTCCCCCCGGTCGCGGCTTTAAGGCCGGGGAGCTGTTTTTT
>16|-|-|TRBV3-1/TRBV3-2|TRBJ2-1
CASSPTKGGLGNEQFF
TGTGCCAGCAGCCCAACGAAGGGGGGCCTTGGGAATGAGCAGTTCTTC
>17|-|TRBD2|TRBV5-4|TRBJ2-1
CASSLARTSGESNEQFF
TGTGCCAGCAGCTTGGCCCGGACTAGCGGGGAGAGCAATGAGCAGTTCTTC
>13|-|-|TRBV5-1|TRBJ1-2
CASSVDWAYGYTF
TGCGCCAGCAGCGTAGACTGGGCTTATGGCTACACCTTC
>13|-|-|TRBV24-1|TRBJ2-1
CATSGPNTNEQFF
TGTGCCACCAGTGGACCCAACACGAATGAGCAGTTCTTC
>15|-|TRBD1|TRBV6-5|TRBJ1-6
CASRFRTGEGSPLHF
TGTGCCAGCAGATTCCGGACAGGGGAAGGTTCACCCCTCCACTTT
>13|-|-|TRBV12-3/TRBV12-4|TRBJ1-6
CASSLGWNSPLHF
TGTGCCAGCAGTTTGGGCTGGAATTCACCCCTCCACTTT
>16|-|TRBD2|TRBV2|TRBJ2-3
CASSLDSGGGTDTQYF
TGTGCCAGCAGTCTCGATAGCGGGGGTGGTACAGATACGCAGTATTTT
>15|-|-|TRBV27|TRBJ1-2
CASSFRGINVGGYTF
TGTGCCAGCAGTTTTAGGGGGATTAACGTGGGTGGCTACACCTTC
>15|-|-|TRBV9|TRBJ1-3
CASSNRTRFGNTIYF
TGTGCCAGCAGCAATCGTACAAGGTTCGGAAACACCATATATTTT
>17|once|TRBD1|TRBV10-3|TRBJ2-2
CATLEPDRFLNTGELFF
TGTGCCACCTTAGAACCGGACAGGTTTTTGAACACCGGGGAGCTGTTTTTT
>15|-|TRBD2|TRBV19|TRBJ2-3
CASSIEGLAKDTQYF
TGTGCCAGTAGTATAGAGGGACTAGCAAAAGATACGCAGTATTTT
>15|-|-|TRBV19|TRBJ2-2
CASTPTSPHDGELFF
TGTGCCAGTACCCCCACCAGTCCCCATGACGGGGAGCTGTTTTTT
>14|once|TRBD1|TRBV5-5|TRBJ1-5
CASRRTGGGQPQHF
TGTGCCAGCAGGAGGACAGGGGGCGGTCAGCCCCAGCATTTT
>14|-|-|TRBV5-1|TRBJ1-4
CASSLGVANEKLFF
TGCGCCAGCAGCTTGGGGGTGGCTAATGAAAAACTGTTTTTT
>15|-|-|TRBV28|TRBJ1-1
CASSPPQIMNTEAFF
TGTGCCAGCAGCCCTCCTCAGATAATGAACACTGAAGCTTTCTTT
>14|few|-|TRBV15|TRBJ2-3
CATSRGGPPDTQYF
TGTGCCACCAGCAGAGGTGGCCCACCAGATACGCAGTATTTT
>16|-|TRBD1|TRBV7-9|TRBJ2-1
CASSTLGGRSYNEQFF
TGTGCCAGCTCCACATTAGGGGGCAGGAGTTACAATGAGCAGTTCTTC
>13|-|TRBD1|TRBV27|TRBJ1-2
CASRSTGGDGYTF
TGTGCCAGCCGTTCAACAGGGGGCGATGGCTACACCTTC
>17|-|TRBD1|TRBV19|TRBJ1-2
CASSPRQGLQSLDGYTF
TGTGCCAGTAGTCCGCGACAGGGTCTCCAGTCGCTCGATGGCTACACCTTC
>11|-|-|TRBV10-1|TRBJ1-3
CASSGGNTIYF
TGCGCCAGCAGTGGCGGAAACACCATATATTTT
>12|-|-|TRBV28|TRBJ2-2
CASSWGDRELFF
TGTGCCAGCAGTTGGGGGGACCGGGAGCTGTTTTTT
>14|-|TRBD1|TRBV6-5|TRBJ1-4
CASRGQGNNEKLFF
TGTGCCAGCAGGGGACAGGGAAATAATGAAAAACTGTTTTTT
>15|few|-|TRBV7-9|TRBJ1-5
CASSLGLQGGQPQHF
TGTGCCAGCAGCTTAGGATTACAGGGAGGTCAGCCCCAGCATTTT
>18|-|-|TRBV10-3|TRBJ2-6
CAISDADSLRSGANVLTF
TGTGCCATCAGTGACGCGGACTCACTAAGGTCTGGGGCCAACGTCCTGACTTTC
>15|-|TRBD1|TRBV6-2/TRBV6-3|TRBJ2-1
CASSSDRGLYNEQFF
TGTGCCAGCAGTTCGGACAGGGGGCTATACAATGAGCAGTTCTTC
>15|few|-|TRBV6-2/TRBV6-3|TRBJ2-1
CASSPPSWRAREQFF
TGTGCCAGCAGTCCGCCTAGCTGGAGGGCCAGGGAGCAGTTCTTC
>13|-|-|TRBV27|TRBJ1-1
CAAKGQGNTEAFF
TGTGCCGCAAAGGGCCAGGGGAACACTGAAGCTTTCTTT